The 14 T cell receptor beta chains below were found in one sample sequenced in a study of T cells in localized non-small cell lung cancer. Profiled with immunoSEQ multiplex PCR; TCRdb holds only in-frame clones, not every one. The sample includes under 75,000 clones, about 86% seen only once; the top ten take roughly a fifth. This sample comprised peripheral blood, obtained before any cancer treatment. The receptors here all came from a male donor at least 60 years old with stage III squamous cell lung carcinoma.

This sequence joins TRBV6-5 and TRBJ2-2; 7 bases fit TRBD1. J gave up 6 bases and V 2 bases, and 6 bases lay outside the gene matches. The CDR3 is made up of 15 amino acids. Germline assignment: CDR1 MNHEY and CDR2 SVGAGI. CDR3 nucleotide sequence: TGTGCCAGCAGTTACGGGGCGCAGGGGGCCGGGGAGCTGTTTTTT. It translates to CASSYGAQGAGELFF.

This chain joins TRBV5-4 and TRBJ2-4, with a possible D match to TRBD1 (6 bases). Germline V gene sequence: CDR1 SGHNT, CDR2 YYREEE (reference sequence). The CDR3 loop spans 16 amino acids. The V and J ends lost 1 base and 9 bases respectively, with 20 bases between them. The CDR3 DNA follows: TGTGCCAGCAGCTTGCCCAAGGCAGGGGTAGACGTCATTCAGTACTTC. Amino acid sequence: CASSLPKAGVDVIQYF.

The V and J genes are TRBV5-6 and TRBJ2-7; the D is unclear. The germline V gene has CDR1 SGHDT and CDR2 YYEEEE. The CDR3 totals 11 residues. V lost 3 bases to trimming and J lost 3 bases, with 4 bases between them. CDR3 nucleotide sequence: TGTGCCAGCAGCTCCAACTACGAGCAGTACTTC. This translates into CASSSNYEQYF.

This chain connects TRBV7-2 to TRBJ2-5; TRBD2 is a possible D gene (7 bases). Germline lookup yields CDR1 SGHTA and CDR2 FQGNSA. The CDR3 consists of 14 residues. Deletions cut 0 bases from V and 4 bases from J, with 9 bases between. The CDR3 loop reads CASSLAGGPETQYF. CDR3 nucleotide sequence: TGTGCCAGCAGCTTAGCGGGGGGGCCAGAGACCCAGTACTTC.

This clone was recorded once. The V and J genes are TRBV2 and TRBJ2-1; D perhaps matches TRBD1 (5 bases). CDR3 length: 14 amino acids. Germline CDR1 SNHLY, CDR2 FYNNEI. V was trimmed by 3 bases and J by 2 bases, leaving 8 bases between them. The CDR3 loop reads CASSDQGAYNEQFF. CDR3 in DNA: TGTGCCAGCAGTGATCAGGGCGCCTACAATGAGCAGTTCTTC.

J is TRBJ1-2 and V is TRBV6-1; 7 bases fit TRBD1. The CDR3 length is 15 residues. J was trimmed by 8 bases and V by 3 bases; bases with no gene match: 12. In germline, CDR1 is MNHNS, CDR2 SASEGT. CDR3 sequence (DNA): TGTGCCAGCAGTGAGGCTGGGACAGCCGGCAGGGGCTACACCTTC. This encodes CASSEAGTAGRGYTF.

The CDR3 DNA follows: TGTGCCAGTTCCCAGGGACGGACTATGAACACTGAAGCTTTCTTT. Its translation is CASSQGRTMNTEAFF. The V call is TRBV19, the J call TRBJ1-1, with D possibly matching TRBD1 (5 bases). The length of the CDR3 is 15 residues. Deletions cut 8 bases from V and 0 bases from J, with 16 bases between. Germline assignment: CDR1 LNHDA and CDR2 SQIVND (reference sequence).

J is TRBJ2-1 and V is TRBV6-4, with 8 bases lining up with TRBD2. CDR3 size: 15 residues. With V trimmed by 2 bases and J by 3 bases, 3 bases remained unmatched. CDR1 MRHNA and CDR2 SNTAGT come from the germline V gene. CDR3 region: CASSDSGGGYNEQFF. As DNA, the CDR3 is TGTGCCAGCAGTGACAGCGGGGGCGGCTACAATGAGCAGTTCTTC.

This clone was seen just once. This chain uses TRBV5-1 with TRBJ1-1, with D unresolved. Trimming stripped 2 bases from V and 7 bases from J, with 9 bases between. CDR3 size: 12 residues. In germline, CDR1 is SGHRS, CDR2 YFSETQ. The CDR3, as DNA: TGCGCCAGCAGCTTCGGGCTGAGTGAAGCTTTCTTT. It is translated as CASSFGLSEAFF.

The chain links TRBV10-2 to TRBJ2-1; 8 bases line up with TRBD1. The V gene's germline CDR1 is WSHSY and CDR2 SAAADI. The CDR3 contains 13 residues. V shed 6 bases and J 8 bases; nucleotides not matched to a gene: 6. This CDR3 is CASRDREIYEQFF. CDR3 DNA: TGCGCCAGCAGGGACAGGGAGATATATGAGCAGTTCTTC.

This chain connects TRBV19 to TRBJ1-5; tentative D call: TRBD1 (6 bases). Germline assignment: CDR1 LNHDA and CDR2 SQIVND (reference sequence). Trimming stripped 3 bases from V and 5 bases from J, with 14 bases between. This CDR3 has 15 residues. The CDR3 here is CASSMGPDRYQPQHF. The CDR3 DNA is TGTGCCAGTAGTATGGGCCCGGACAGATATCAGCCCCAGCATTTT.

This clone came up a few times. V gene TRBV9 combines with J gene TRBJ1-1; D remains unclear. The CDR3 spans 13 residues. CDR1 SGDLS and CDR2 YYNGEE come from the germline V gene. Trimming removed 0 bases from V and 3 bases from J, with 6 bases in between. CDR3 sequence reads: CASSVERDTEAFF. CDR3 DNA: TGTGCCAGCAGCGTAGAAAGGGACACTGAAGCTTTCTTT.

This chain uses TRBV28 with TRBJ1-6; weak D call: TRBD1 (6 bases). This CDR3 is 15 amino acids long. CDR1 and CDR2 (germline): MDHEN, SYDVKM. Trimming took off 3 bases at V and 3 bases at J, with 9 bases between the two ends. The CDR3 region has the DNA TGTGCCAGCAGTTTGGGACAAGACTATAATTCACCCCTCCACTTT. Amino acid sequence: CASSLGQDYNSPLHF.

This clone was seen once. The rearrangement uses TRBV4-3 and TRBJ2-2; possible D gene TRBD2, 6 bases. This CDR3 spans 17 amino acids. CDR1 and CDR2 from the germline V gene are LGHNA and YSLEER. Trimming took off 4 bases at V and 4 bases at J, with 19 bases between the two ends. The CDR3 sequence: CASSPGGSQGLTGELFF. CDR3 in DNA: TGCGCCAGCAGCCCCGGAGGAAGCCAGGGACTCACCGGGGAGCTGTTTTTT.